These T cell receptor beta chains were read from a single sample in a study of blood T cell repertoires in COVID-19. Profiling relied on immunoSEQ multiplex PCR, and the TCRdb table lists in-frame clones only, not all of them. The sample has fewer than 350,000 clones; approximately 86% are singletons. The sample taken for sequencing was peripheral blood. Every receptor here comes from a woman in her forties or fifties with active or convalescent COVID-19. Both conserved end residues are part of each CDR3. The D gene is left open where the match is weak. The size field is filled for only some rows; it gives once, few, many or a size class.

D	J	size	V	DNA	CDR3
TRBD2	TRBJ2-2	NA	TRBV3-1/TRBV3-2	TGTGCCAGCAGCCTCCGAGGTCCCGGGACTAGCGCCCTCACCGGGGAGCTGTTTTTT	CASSLRGPGTSALTGELFF
NA	TRBJ2-2	NA	TRBV27	TGTGCCAGCAGTCACCCCCCCCGCGGTCCGAACACCGGGGAGCTGTTTTTT	CASSHPPRGPNTGELFF
TRBD1	TRBJ1-2	NA	TRBV18	TGTGCCGAGACAGGGGGGGGTCCGGGTGGCTACACCTTC	CAETGGGPGGYTF
TRBD2	TRBJ2-3	NA	TRBV27	TGTGCCAGCACCCCCGGGCTAGCGGGTCCCTACCCCCCAGATACGCAGTATTTT	CASTPGLAGPYPPDTQYF
NA	TRBJ2-1	NA	TRBV2	TGTGCCAGCGCCCTAGCGAGGTCCTACAATGAGCAGTTCTTC	CASALARSYNEQFF
NA	TRBJ2-5	NA	TRBV12-3/TRBV12-4	TGTGCCAGCAGTTTTTCGGCGGAAAAGACCCAGTACTTC	CASSFSAEKTQYF
TRBD1	TRBJ1-1	once	TRBV9	TGTGCCAGCAGCGTAGATGGGACAGGGGAAGCTTTCTTT	CASSVDGTGEAFF
NA	TRBJ2-2	NA	TRBV5-1	TGCGCCAGCAGCCCCTATAAGAACACCGGGGAGCTGTTTTTT	CASSPYKNTGELFF
TRBD1	TRBJ1-2	NA	TRBV9	TGTGCCAGCAGCGTAGTTGACAGGGGGATCGGTGGCTACACCTTC	CASSVVDRGIGGYTF
TRBD1	TRBJ2-1	NA	TRBV24-1	TGTGCCACCAGTGATGTGGGACAGGGGGCGGACGAGCAGTTCTTC	CATSDVGQGADEQFF
TRBD1	TRBJ1-5	few	TRBV20-1	TGCAGTGCTAGTCGTGGGACAGGGGACCAGCCCCAGCATTTT	CSASRGTGDQPQHF
NA	TRBJ1-1	NA	TRBV7-8	TGTGCCAGCAGCTCCACAGGGAAAACTGAAGCTTTCTTT	CASSSTGKTEAFF
TRBD1	TRBJ2-1	NA	TRBV25-1	TGTGCCAGCAGTGTGTGGACAGGGAGGTTGGATGAGCAGTTCTTC	CASSVWTGRLDEQFF
NA	TRBJ2-5	once	TRBV5-4	TGTGCCAGCAGCCACAGGGTGGGAGAGACCCAGTACTTC	CASSHRVGETQYF
TRBD1	TRBJ1-5	NA	TRBV14	TGTGCCAGCAGCCAAGAAAGGGGCGGGACAGCGAATCAGCCCCAGCATTTT	CASSQERGGTANQPQHF
NA	TRBJ1-6	NA	TRBV18	TGTGCCAGCTCAACTAATAATTCACCCCTCCACTTT	CASSTNNSPLHF
NA	TRBJ1-1	NA	TRBV28	TGTGCCAGCAGTTTGTCCTACAGGCACACTGAAGCTTTCTTT	CASSLSYRHTEAFF
NA	TRBJ2-1	NA	TRBV7-2	TGTGCCAGCAGCCCTTGGCGGGGATTCACCTACAATGAGCAGTTCTTC	CASSPWRGFTYNEQFF
NA	TRBJ2-5	once	TRBV15	TGTGCCACCAGCAGAGATCTGGGCAGGGGTGGATTGGAGACCCAGTACTTC	CATSRDLGRGGLETQYF
TRBD1	TRBJ1-6	NA	TRBV25-1	TGTGCCAGTGCGTCGGGGCTACAGGGGGAGGGATCACCCCTCCACTTT	CASASGLQGEGSPLHF
NA	TRBJ1-1	NA	TRBV6-5	TGTGCCAGCCGAGATAGGACAAGGAACACTGAAGCTTTCTTT	CASRDRTRNTEAFF
TRBD2	TRBJ2-3	NA	TRBV27	TGTGCCAGCAGTTTAGCATCCCTGCGGGGGGCTGACACAGATACGCAGTATTTT	CASSLASLRGADTDTQYF
TRBD2	TRBJ2-1	NA	TRBV6-4	TGTGCCAGCAGTGAGAGTAGCGGGAGAGATGAGCAGTTCTTC	CASSESSGRDEQFF
NA	TRBJ2-1	NA	TRBV14	TGTGCCAGCAGCCAAGACCTACTACGGAATGAGCAGTTCTTC	CASSQDLLRNEQFF
NA	TRBJ2-3	NA	TRBV11-2	TGTGCCAGCAGCTTATGGGACTTACCCACAGATACGCAGTATTTT	CASSLWDLPTDTQYF
NA	TRBJ1-6	few	TRBV19	TGTGCCAGTACTGACGCCGGGACAAGCACCTATAATTCACCCCTCCACTTT	CASTDAGTSTYNSPLHF
TRBD2	TRBJ2-1	NA	TRBV6-2/TRBV6-3	TGTGCCAGCAGCCCCCTGTTTGGCAGGGAGGGTACAGGTGAGCAGTTCTTC	CASSPLFGREGTGEQFF
TRBD2	TRBJ2-7	NA	TRBV2	TGTGCCAGCAGTGATTCGGGGGGCGAGCAGTACTTC	CASSDSGGEQYF
TRBD2	TRBJ2-5	NA	TRBV5-1	TGCGCCAGCAGCTTGGCCGGACTAGCGGGAGCGACCCAGTACTTC	CASSLAGLAGATQYF
TRBD2	TRBJ2-1	NA	TRBV5-1	TGCGCCAGCAGCTCGGTGACTAGCGGGAGTTTGAATGAGCAGTTCTTC	CASSSVTSGSLNEQFF
NA	TRBJ1-2	NA	TRBV7-9	TGTGCCAGCAGCTTAGGAGAAAACTATGGCTACACCTTC	CASSLGENYGYTF
TRBD1	TRBJ1-1	NA	TRBV28	TGTGCCAGCAGGCTAGGGGGCGAGGACACTGAAGCTTTCTTT	CASRLGGEDTEAFF
NA	TRBJ2-3	once	TRBV3-1/TRBV3-2	TGTGCCAGCAGCCGAGGCGCGCGAGGTGCAGATACGCAGTATTTT	CASSRGARGADTQYF
TRBD1	TRBJ1-1	many	TRBV9	TGTGCCAGCAGCGCCCAGGGGACAGGGGTGACTGAAGCTTTCTTT	CASSAQGTGVTEAFF
NA	TRBJ2-7	NA	TRBV25-1	TGTGCCAGCAGTGATCGACGTGGCTCTAGCGCCTACTCCTACGAGCAGTACTTC	CASSDRRGSSAYSYEQYF
NA	TRBJ2-5	NA	TRBV6-5	TGTGCCAGCAGAGACCGCGGGACCCAAGAGACCCAGTACTTC	CASRDRGTQETQYF
NA	TRBJ2-7	once	TRBV27	TGTGCCAGCAGAGGACTGTCCGAGCAGTACTTC	CASRGLSEQYF
NA	TRBJ2-3	few	TRBV7-2	TGTGCCAGCAGCCGACTAGTGGGAGATACGCAGTATTTT	CASSRLVGDTQYF
TRBD1	TRBJ1-1	NA	TRBV7-7	TGTGCCAGCAGCCCACTGACAGGGGGCGGCACTGAAGCTTTCTTT	CASSPLTGGGTEAFF
TRBD1	TRBJ1-1	NA	TRBV7-9	TGTGCCAGTGAAAGTCTCAGGGGGACTGAAGCTTTCTTT	CASESLRGTEAFF